This TCR beta chain was captured by sequencing in a study of T cell repertoires in cytomegalovirus infection. For the study at large: It can be stated that public TCR beta signatures indicated CMV infection as well as a matching HLA type.

One entry per CDR3 protein results from TCRdb running MiXCR on the reads. The table has about 160,000 distinct CDR3 sequences, roughly 21% seen once. CDR1 and CDR2 (germline): SGHTA, FQGNSA. V shed 5 bases and J shed 5 bases, with 18 bases lying between them. The CDR3 length is 15 residues. This clonotype was counted only a few times. Its matching antigen is unknown. V gene TRBV7-2 combines with J gene TRBJ1-2, with D perhaps TRBD1 (6 bases). The source is a human donor in good health (CMV status not recorded). Some clones in this sample may be carry-over from other donors' samples. Sequencing used CD8+ T cells from cultured PBMCs, obtained from culture after CMV antigen stimulation. The CDR3 protein is CASSPEGEGFYGYTF. In DNA form, the CDR3 reads TGTGCCAGCAGCCCGGAGGGGGAGGGATTTTATGGCTACACCTTC.